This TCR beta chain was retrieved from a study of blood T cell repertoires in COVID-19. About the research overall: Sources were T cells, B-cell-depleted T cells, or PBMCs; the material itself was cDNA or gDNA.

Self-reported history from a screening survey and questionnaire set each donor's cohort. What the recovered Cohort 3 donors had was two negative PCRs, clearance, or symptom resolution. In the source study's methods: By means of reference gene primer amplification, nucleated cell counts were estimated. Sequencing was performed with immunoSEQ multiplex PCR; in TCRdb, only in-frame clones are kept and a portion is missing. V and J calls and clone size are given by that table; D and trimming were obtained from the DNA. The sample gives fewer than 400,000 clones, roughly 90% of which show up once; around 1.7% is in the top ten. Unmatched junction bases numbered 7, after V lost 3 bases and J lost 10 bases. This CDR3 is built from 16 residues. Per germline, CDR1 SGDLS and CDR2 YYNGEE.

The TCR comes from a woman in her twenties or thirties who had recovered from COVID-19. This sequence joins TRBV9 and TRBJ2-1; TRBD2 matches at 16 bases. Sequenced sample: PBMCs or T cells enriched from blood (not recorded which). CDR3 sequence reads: CASSAGTSGRAGEQFF. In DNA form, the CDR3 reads TGTGCCAGCAGCGCAGGGACTAGCGGGAGGGCCGGAGAGCAGTTCTTC.